Following are 26 T cell receptor beta chains from one sample sequenced in a study of blood T cell repertoires in COVID-19. Sequencing was performed with immunoSEQ multiplex PCR; in TCRdb, only in-frame clones are kept and a portion is missing. The sample lists about 280,000 clones; roughly nine tenths were seen once. Specimen: peripheral blood. The receptors originated from a woman aged 40 to 49 who had recovered from COVID-19.

The chain carries TRBV11-3 and TRBJ2-1, with D perhaps TRBD2 (5 bases). Trimming removed 3 bases from V and 3 bases from J, with 15 bases in between. Germline assignment: CDR1 SGHNT and CDR2 YENEEA. The length of the CDR3 is 16 residues. In nucleotides, the CDR3 is TGTGCCAGCAGCTTCACATTCGAGGGAAACTACAATGAGCAGTTCTTC. Protein product: CASSFTFEGNYNEQFF.

The rearrangement links TRBV5-1 to TRBJ2-3; weak D call: TRBD1 (6 bases). The CDR3 covers 15 residues. V dropped 4 bases and J dropped 0 bases, with 12 bases sitting between them. Germline V gene sequence: CDR1 SGHRS, CDR2 YFSETQ. The CDR3 loop is CASSEGQTSTDTQYF. In DNA form, the CDR3 reads TGCGCCAGCAGCGAGGGACAAACTAGCACAGATACGCAGTATTTT.

Here the CDR3 reads CASSSRRGSAETYEQYF. As DNA, the CDR3 is TGTGCCAGTAGCTCCCGTAGGGGGTCAGCTGAAACCTACGAGCAGTACTTC. This sequence joins TRBV19 and TRBJ2-7, with D possibly being TRBD1 (6 bases). The germline gives CDR1 LNHDA, CDR2 SQIVND (reference sequence). Trimming stripped 6 bases from V and 2 bases from J, with 23 bases between. The CDR3 is made up of 17 amino acids.

The rearrangement joins TRBV5-1 to TRBJ2-7, with TRBD1 matching 7 bases. The CDR3 loop spans 14 amino acids. Germline loops: CDR1 SGHRS, CDR2 YFSETQ. V lost 7 bases to trimming and J lost 2 bases; unmatched junction nucleotides: 9. Here the CDR3 DNA reads TGCGCCAGCCGCCAAGACAGGGACCCCTACGAGCAGTACTTC. Amino acid sequence: CASRQDRDPYEQYF.

A single count supports this clone. The rearrangement links TRBV12-5 to TRBJ2-5, with D perhaps matching TRBD1 (6 bases). This CDR3 has 15 amino acids. The germline V gene encodes CDR1 LGHNT and CDR2 FRNRAP. Trimming cost V 7 bases and J 5 bases, with 20 bases left between them. CDR3 residues: CASAGPTGSGETQYF. As DNA, the CDR3 is TGTGCTAGTGCTGGCCCCACAGGGTCGGGGGAGACCCAGTACTTC.

CDR3: CASSLRTGGAAGELFF. The CDR3 DNA sequence: TGTGCCAGCAGTCTCAGGACAGGGGGCGCGGCCGGGGAGCTGTTTTTT. The chain couples TRBV11-3 to TRBJ2-2, with 11 bases matching TRBD1. The germline CDR1 and CDR2 sequences are SGHNT and YENEEA. Losses at the gene ends were 6 bases for V and 6 bases for J; bases not matched to a gene: 9. This CDR3 is 16 amino acids long.

The chain couples TRBV12-5 to TRBJ2-2, with a weak D call TRBD1 (5 bases). With 3 bases removed from V and 2 bases from J, the gap between germline ends came to 10 bases. CDR3 size: 15 residues. The germline V gene encodes CDR1 LGHNT and CDR2 FRNRAP. CDR3 bases: TGTGCTAGTGGTTTCGTGACAGACAACACCGGGGAGCTGTTTTTT. The encoded protein is CASGFVTDNTGELFF.

V and J are TRBV10-3 and TRBJ2-7, with 9 bases aligning to TRBD1. The CDR3 has 13 residues. Germline-derived CDR1 and CDR2 are ENHRY and SYGVKD. The J segment lost 6 bases and the V segment lost 6 bases, leaving 6 bases of the junction unmatched. This CDR3 is CAISPGQGGEQYF. In DNA form, the CDR3 reads TGTGCCATCAGCCCGGGACAGGGTGGCGAGCAGTACTTC.

This clone occurred once. The chain links TRBV6-5 to TRBJ1-4, with a weak D call TRBD1 (6 bases). Deletions cut 7 bases from V and 6 bases from J, with 18 bases between. This CDR3 spans 15 amino acids. Germline CDR1 reads MNHEY; CDR2 reads SVGAGI. CDR3 protein: CASTRSGTLDEKLFF. In nucleotides, the CDR3 is TGTGCCAGCACCAGATCCGGGACATTGGATGAAAAACTGTTTTTT.

This clone appeared once. V usage is TRBV27 and J usage is TRBJ2-7, with D possibly being TRBD1 (7 bases). The germline V gene has CDR1 MNHEY and CDR2 SMNVEV (reference sequence). The length of the CDR3 is 15 residues. V lost 3 bases, J lost 5 bases, and 17 bases lay in between. CDR3 sequence: CASSLTGRGVHEQYF. The CDR3 bases are TGTGCCAGCAGTTTGACGGGCAGGGGGGTCCACGAGCAGTACTTC.

V usage is TRBV29-1 and J usage is TRBJ2-1, with TRBD2 as a possible D gene (5 bases). This CDR3 has 14 residues. Germline V lookup: CDR1 SQVTM, CDR2 ANQGSEA. Trimming removed 3 bases at V and 9 bases at J, with 18 bases between. This chain's CDR3 is CSVDFPDLFSEQFF. DNA for the CDR3: TGCAGCGTTGACTTCCCGGACTTGTTCAGTGAGCAGTTCTTC.

This clone was recorded once. This sequence joins TRBV7-2 and TRBJ2-3; TRBD2 matches 9 bases. The J segment lost 6 bases and the V segment lost 0 bases, leaving 7 bases of the junction unmatched. CDR1 and CDR2 (germline): SGHTA, FQGNSA. This CDR3 is built from 16 residues. The CDR3 here is CASSLAGTSLSDTQYF. CDR3 nucleotides: TGTGCCAGCAGCTTAGCGGGGACTAGCTTATCTGATACGCAGTATTTT.

This clone was seen just once. The V and J genes are TRBV7-9 and TRBJ2-2, with D maybe TRBD2 (6 bases). The CDR3 consists of 17 residues. CDR1 and CDR2 from the germline V gene are SEHNR and FQNEAQ (reference sequence). Between the trimmed V and J ends, which lost 5 bases and 4 bases, there was a span of 20 bases. The CDR3 loop reads CASSRPGGARGTGELFF. Written as DNA, the CDR3 is TGTGCCAGCAGCCGCCCTGGAGGGGCGCGGGGCACCGGGGAGCTGTTTTTT.

Here the CDR3 DNA reads TGTGCCATCCAGACTAGCGGGAGGGCCGGGGAGCTGTTTTTT. Protein: CAIQTSGRAGELFF. This chain connects TRBV10-3 to TRBJ2-2, with 14 bases matching TRBD2. The CDR3 is 14 amino acids. The germline V gene has CDR1 ENHRY and CDR2 SYGVKD. Unmatched junction bases numbered 2, after V lost 8 bases and J lost 6 bases.

The chain joins TRBV11-1 to TRBJ2-5; 10 bases match TRBD1. CDR3 length equals 14 residues. Trimming cost V 5 bases and J 2 bases; bases outside gene matches: 2. CDR1 and CDR2 (germline): SGHAT, FQDESV (reference sequence). CDR3 sequence reads: CASSRDRGQETQYF. The CDR3 nucleotides are TGTGCCAGCAGCAGGGACAGGGGACAAGAGACCCAGTACTTC.

The chain joins TRBV24-1 to TRBJ2-5; D not resolved. Trimming took off 4 bases at V and 2 bases at J, with 4 bases between the two ends. The germline V gene encodes CDR1 KGHDR and CDR2 SFDVKD. There are 12 residues in the CDR3. The DNA for the CDR3 is TGTGCCACCAGTGACCTACAAGAGACCCAGTACTTC. Its translation is CATSDLQETQYF.

This clone appeared a few times. The rearrangement links TRBV2 to TRBJ2-1, with 7 bases aligning to TRBD2. Germline V gene data show CDR1 as SNHLY and CDR2 as FYNNEI. Trimming at V came to 4 bases and at J to 6 bases, leaving 6 bases not matched to a gene. This CDR3 comprises 14 residues. The CDR3 here is CASSALAISNEQFF. CDR3 bases: TGTGCCAGCAGTGCACTAGCGATCTCCAATGAGCAGTTCTTC.

The rearrangement joins TRBV28 to TRBJ2-1; 9 bases map to TRBD2. From germline, CDR1 is MDHEN and CDR2 SYDVKM. Germline trimming cut 2 bases from V and 4 bases from J; bases unmatched to any gene: 3. The CDR3 consists of 15 residues. Here the CDR3 DNA reads TGTGCCAGCAGTTTAGCGGGAGGGCTATACAATGAGCAGTTCTTC. Amino acid sequence: CASSLAGGLYNEQFF.

This clone has just one count. The chain couples TRBV13 to TRBJ2-7; 7 positions match TRBD2. From germline, CDR1 is PRHDT and CDR2 FYEKMQ (reference sequence). The junction had 6 bases not matched to a gene; V was cut back by 1 base and J by 0 bases. The CDR3 spans 16 residues. CDR3 in DNA: TGTGCCAGCAGCTTAGTTGGGGAGGGCTCCTCCTACGAGCAGTACTTC. As protein: CASSLVGEGSSYEQYF.

The sample holds one count of this clone. The chain combines TRBV9 with TRBJ2-7; 9 bases are a match to TRBD1. Unmatched junction bases numbered 1, after V lost 3 bases and J lost 3 bases. Germline CDR1 SGDLS, CDR2 YYNGEE. This CDR3 has 13 amino acids. The CDR3 sequence: CASSGGQGYEQYF. CDR3 nucleotides: TGTGCCAGCAGCGGGGGACAGGGCTACGAGCAGTACTTC.

V and J are TRBV29-1 and TRBJ2-3; weak D call: TRBD1 (5 bases). Between the trimmed V and J ends, which lost 1 base and 4 bases, there was a span of 18 bases. The germline CDR1 and CDR2 sequences are SQVTM and ANQGSEA. The CDR3 sequence is 16 residues long. The CDR3 DNA follows: TGCAGCGTTGAAGTCCGGAAGGGGATTAGGCCAGATACGCAGTATTTT. Its protein product is CSVEVRKGIRPDTQYF.

The chain couples TRBV19 to TRBJ2-7; 11 nucleotides match TRBD2. Germline V gene lookup returns CDR1 LNHDA and CDR2 SQIVND (reference sequence). This CDR3 has 14 amino acids. The junction had 5 bases not matched to a gene; V was cut back by 7 bases and J by 3 bases. Here the CDR3 reads CASTTSGGNYEQYF. DNA of the CDR3: TGTGCCAGTACAACTAGCGGGGGAAACTACGAGCAGTACTTC.

The chain couples TRBV7-2 to TRBJ2-7; no clear D. The CDR3 covers 15 residues. Trimming left V 5 bases short and J 3 bases short, with 17 bases between. Germline V gene data show CDR1 as SGHTA and CDR2 as FQGNSA. CDR3 sequence: CASSPRPGTYYEQYF. Here the CDR3 DNA reads TGTGCCAGCAGCCCCCGACCGGGTACGTACTACGAGCAGTACTTC.

The rearrangement uses TRBV5-1 and TRBJ1-1, with 7 bases matching TRBD1. This CDR3 has 14 residues. The germline gives CDR1 SGHRS, CDR2 YFSETQ. V was pared by 3 bases and J by 2 bases, with 4 bases of the junction left unmatched. The DNA for the CDR3 is TGCGCCAGCAGCTACCGGGACAGCAACACTGAAGCTTTCTTT. This sequence encodes CASSYRDSNTEAFF.

The chain recombines TRBV28 with TRBJ2-1; possible D gene TRBD1, 8 bases. Per germline, CDR1 MDHEN and CDR2 SYDVKM. V lost 6 bases and J lost 4, with 16 bases in between. The length of the CDR3 is 15 residues. CDR3 nucleotides: TGTGCCAGCAGCCCACAGGGGGAGGGGTACAATGAGCAGTTCTTC. Translating gives CASSPQGEGYNEQFF.

V gene TRBV18 combines with J gene TRBJ2-7, with D uncertain. V was clipped by 3 bases and J by 2 bases, with 2 bases between them. Germline CDR1 is KGHSH and CDR2 is LQKENI. The CDR3 contains 11 residues. CDR3 residues: CASSPTYEQYF. CDR3 nucleotides: TGTGCCAGCTCACCCACCTACGAGCAGTACTTC.